This paragraph reports one TCR beta chain. Antigen specificity is unknown. Synthesis of TCR cDNA relied on 5'RACE template switching, which attached a universal primer site and UMIs. MiXCR, applied by TCRdb to the 5' RACE reads, yields one record per CDR3 protein. The repertoire consists of 100,000 to 150,000 distinct CDR3 sequences, with around 9.8% occurring once and the leading ten covering 40%. This specimen belongs to a study of T cells after yellow fever vaccination. About the study: Preparation of the low-cell-number fractions used SMART-Seq v4 Ultra Low Input.

The CDR3 is 16 residues long. Looked up from germline, CDR1 is SGHRS and CDR2 is YFSETQ. V was clipped by 6 bases and J by 6 bases; unmatched bases: 12. Study results and caveats: FACS-sorted repertoires might harbor abundant contaminating clonotypes from the bulk population. A limited proportion of clonotypes was detected within both the CD4 and CD8 compartments.

This chain joins TRBV5-1 and TRBJ2-2; 9 bases fit TRBD1. This specimen was CD8+ T cells sorted from PBMCs, taken on the day of the yellow fever booster vaccination. The clonotype was recovered from a young man who received the YFV17D yellow fever vaccine. The DNA for the CDR3 is TGCGCCAGCAAAGAAAGGACAGGGGTGCATCCCGGGGAGCTGTTTTTT. Protein: CASKERTGVHPGELFF.